Reported below is one T cell receptor (beta chain). The source of the sample is a study of blood T cell repertoires in COVID-19. Across the study: Samples taken during acute and convalescent COVID-19 were collected in the United States, Italy and Spain. Sources were T cells, B-cell-depleted T cells, or PBMCs; the material itself was cDNA or gDNA.

Per the original methods: How many nucleated cells were present was estimated from reference gene primer amplification. Some clones are missing from TCRdb's copy, which holds only in-frame ones; the method was immunoSEQ multiplex PCR. V, J and clone size reflect that table, while D and trimming were determined from the DNA. The sample has roughly 110,000 clones, around four fifths seen once. The CDR3 sequence is 15 residues long. V was pared by 3 bases and J by 5 bases, with 9 bases of the junction left unmatched. Germline CDR1 reads SGDLS; CDR2 reads YYNGEE. Sequencing used peripheral blood. The V gene is TRBV9, the J gene TRBJ2-5, with 8 bases fitting TRBD1. The sequence was obtained from a man between 65 and 85 years old with acute or convalescent COVID-19. In nucleotides, the CDR3 is TGTGCCAGCAGCGCACCAACAGGGGGACACGAGACCCAGTACTTC. It is translated as CASSAPTGGHETQYF.